The rows below give T cell receptor beta chains drawn from one sample of a study of cytomegalovirus exposure and HLA in healthy donors. Libraries were prepared by immunoSEQ multiplex PCR; TCRdb keeps only in-frame clonotypes and omits some of them. The sample comprises 170,000 or so clones, roughly 83% of which are singletons, and roughly 0.38% rests with the top ten. The specimen was PBMCs. These receptors all stem from a boy between 2 and 10 years old in good health and CMV-seronegative. Both conserved end residues are part of each CDR3. D genes are given only for firm matches. The size field is filled for only some rows; it gives once, few, many or a size class.

TRBV30,-,-,TRBJ2-7,TGTGCCTGGAGTGTAGGGGGATACGAGCAGTACTTC,CAWSVGGYEQYF
TRBV27,-,-,TRBJ2-6,TGTGCCAGCAGGTCCAGTAGCTCTGGGGCCAACGTCCTAACTTTC,CASRSSSSGANVLTF
TRBV16,-,-,TRBJ1-5,TGTGCCAGCAGCCAAGGAGGGGACCCCGTCTTGGGGCCCCAGCATTTT,CASSQGGDPVLGPQHF
TRBV15,-,-,TRBJ2-2,TGTGCCACCAGGGATGGGGGCTTGAACACCGGGGAGCTGTTTTTT,CATRDGGLNTGELFF
TRBV5-1,-,TRBD1,TRBJ1-2,TGCGCCAGCTCTGGACAGGGGGCAGGTGGGGATGGCTACACCTTC,CASSGQGAGGDGYTF
TRBV5-1,-,TRBD1,TRBJ1-2,TGCGCCAGCAGCTTAGAGGGACAGTATGGCTACACCTTC,CASSLEGQYGYTF
TRBV5-4,-,-,TRBJ2-5,TGTGCCAGCAGCTCGGGACTGCTAAAAGAGACCCAGTACTTC,CASSSGLLKETQYF
TRBV7-9,few,TRBD2,TRBJ2-3,TGTGCCAGCAGCTCGCCGAAATTAGCGGGAGGGCGGTCAGATACGCAGTATTTT,CASSSPKLAGGRSDTQYF
TRBV7-8,-,-,TRBJ1-3,TGTGCCAGCAGCTACAAACCACCGGGACAAGGAAACACCATATATTTT,CASSYKPPGQGNTIYF
TRBV7-9,-,TRBD1,TRBJ1-2,TGTGCCAGCAGCTTAGGGCCTCACAGGGGAGAGGACTATGGCTACACCTTC,CASSLGPHRGEDYGYTF
TRBV10-3,-,TRBD1,TRBJ1-1,TGTGCCGCGGCGGGACAGGGAGAGAATCAAGCTTTCTTT,CAAAGQGENQAFF
TRBV4-1,few,TRBD1,TRBJ1-1,TGCGCCAGCAGCCCCATCGAGGGTCGGACAGGGAAGAACACTGAAGCTTTCTTT,CASSPIEGRTGKNTEAFF
TRBV5-4,-,TRBD1,TRBJ2-7,TGTGCCAGCAGCCGGGCCCGGACAGGGGACCCCTACGAGCAGTACTTC,CASSRARTGDPYEQYF
TRBV20-1,-,-,TRBJ2-7,TGCAGTGCTAGGGGCAGCGAGCAGTACTTC,CSARGSEQYF
TRBV7-9,few,-,TRBJ1-1,TGTGCCAGCAGCTTAGCAGGGACTAACACTGAAGCTTTCTTT,CASSLAGTNTEAFF
TRBV19,-,-,TRBJ2-3,TGTGCCAGTGGGGGCCTCGCCACAGATACGCAGTATTTT,CASGGLATDTQYF
TRBV4-1,-,TRBD1,TRBJ2-7,TGCGCCAGCAGCCAAGTTACAGGGGTGCCCTACGAGCAGTACTTC,CASSQVTGVPYEQYF
TRBV19,few,-,TRBJ2-7,TGTGCCAGTAGTATAGTGACTAGTTCCTCCTACGAGCAGTACTTC,CASSIVTSSSYEQYF
TRBV5-5,-,TRBD2,TRBJ2-1,TGTGCCAGCAGCTTCGGGGGGAGGAACAATGAGCAGTTCTTC,CASSFGGRNNEQFF
TRBV30,once,TRBD2,TRBJ2-1,TGTGCCTGGAGTGGAACCCACCTAGCGGGAGGAAACAATGAGCAGTTCTTC,CAWSGTHLAGGNNEQFF
TRBV5-1,-,TRBD1,TRBJ1-1,TGCGCCAGCAGCTTGTGGGGACAGGGGGACACTGAAGCTTTCTTT,CASSLWGQGDTEAFF
TRBV5-1,-,-,TRBJ2-7,TGCGCCAGCATGCCCAGCAGGGGACCCTACGAGCAGTACTTC,CASMPSRGPYEQYF
TRBV29-1,-,TRBD1,TRBJ2-1,TGCAGCGTTGTCCCGGGACAGGGGGCCTATCTTTACAATGAGCAGTTCTTC,CSVVPGQGAYLYNEQFF
TRBV11-2,-,TRBD1,TRBJ1-1,TGTGCCAGCAGCTCCCGACAGGGAGGCACTGAAGCTTTCTTT,CASSSRQGGTEAFF
TRBV5-4,few,TRBD2,TRBJ2-1,TGTGCCAGCAGCTTGCTCGCGGGAGGCGGTAGGTACAATGAGCAGTTCTTC,CASSLLAGGGRYNEQFF
TRBV19,-,-,TRBJ1-3,TGTGCCAGTAGTATCGGGACACTCTCCGCTGGAAACACCATATATTTT,CASSIGTLSAGNTIYF
TRBV6-1,few,-,TRBJ1-1,TGTGCCAGCATTGTCGCCGGGTTGAACACTGAAGCTTTCTTT,CASIVAGLNTEAFF
TRBV9,-,-,TRBJ2-7,TGTGCCAGCAGCGCCGGCGGAGGGCGGTCCTACGAGCAGTACTTC,CASSAGGGRSYEQYF
TRBV4-1,few,-,TRBJ1-2,TGCGCCAGCAGCCCTTCGAGGCACAACTATGGCTACACCTTC,CASSPSRHNYGYTF
TRBV30,-,TRBD2,TRBJ2-1,TGTGCCTGGAGTGTGGCGGGCGGGAGGTCTAGGGAGCAGTTCTTC,CAWSVAGGRSREQFF
TRBV4-2,-,-,TRBJ1-4,TGTGCCAGCAGGCAGGAGGGCGGAAGTGAAAAACTGTTTTTT,CASRQEGGSEKLFF